Each of the 4 T cell receptor beta chains below was sequenced from the same sample in a study of post-analysis software for immune sequencing data. Study-wide points: Patients showed TRBV5-6, TRBV5-1 and TRBV20-1 among four to six TRBV segments more frequent than in controls.

TCR beta cDNA libraries included unique molecular identifiers. Each CDR3 protein is one row after TCRdb ran MiXCR on the PCR reads. The sample has approximately 730,000 distinct CDR3 sequences, around 45% seen once; the top ten hold 4.9%. The antigens these receptors bind are not known. Sequencing was done on a sample of blood. Every receptor here comes from a girl between 5 and 17 years old with multiple sclerosis.

The genes are TRBV20-1 and TRBJ1-2, with 7 bases identical to TRBD1. CDR1 DFQATT and CDR2 SNEGSKA come from the germline V gene (reference sequence). V dropped 6 bases and J dropped 8; count of bases not matched to a gene: 18. CDR3 length: 15 amino acids. The chain's CDR3 is CSARLTQGPPDGYTF. In nucleotides, the CDR3 is TGCAGTGCCAGATTGACACAGGGGCCACCCGACGGCTACACCTTC.

This clonotype has more than one count but fewer than ten. The genes are TRBV24-1 and TRBJ2-7, with a possible D match to TRBD1 (6 bases). V dropped 3 bases and J dropped 3 bases, with 14 bases sitting between them. This CDR3 has 15 residues. Germline CDR1 KGHDR, CDR2 SFDVKD. CDR3 residues: CATSDGDNRGYEQYF. CDR3 coding DNA: TGTGCCACCAGTGATGGGGACAACCGAGGCTACGAGCAGTACTTC.

This rearrangement joins TRBV7-9 to TRBJ2-1; the match to TRBD2 covers 7 bases. Per germline, CDR1 SEHNR and CDR2 FQNEAQ (reference sequence). The CDR3 loop spans 20 amino acids. V gave up 4 bases and J gave up 3 bases; unmatched junction bases: 21. The CDR3 spells CASSSDTLGEAGLYYNEQFF. CDR3 DNA: TGTGCCAGCAGCTCGGACACCTTGGGGGAAGCGGGGTTATACTACAATGAGCAGTTCTTC.

The table lists this clonotype with a few counts. The chain recombines TRBV6-5 with TRBJ2-1; 8 bases agree with TRBD2. V was clipped by 4 bases and J by 4 bases; unmatched bases: 6. This CDR3 comprises 15 residues. The V gene's germline CDR1 is MNHEY and CDR2 SVGAGI. In nucleotides, the CDR3 is TGTGCCAGCAGTTTCGGGACTAGTGAGTACAATGAGCAGTTCTTC. This sequence encodes CASSFGTSEYNEQFF.